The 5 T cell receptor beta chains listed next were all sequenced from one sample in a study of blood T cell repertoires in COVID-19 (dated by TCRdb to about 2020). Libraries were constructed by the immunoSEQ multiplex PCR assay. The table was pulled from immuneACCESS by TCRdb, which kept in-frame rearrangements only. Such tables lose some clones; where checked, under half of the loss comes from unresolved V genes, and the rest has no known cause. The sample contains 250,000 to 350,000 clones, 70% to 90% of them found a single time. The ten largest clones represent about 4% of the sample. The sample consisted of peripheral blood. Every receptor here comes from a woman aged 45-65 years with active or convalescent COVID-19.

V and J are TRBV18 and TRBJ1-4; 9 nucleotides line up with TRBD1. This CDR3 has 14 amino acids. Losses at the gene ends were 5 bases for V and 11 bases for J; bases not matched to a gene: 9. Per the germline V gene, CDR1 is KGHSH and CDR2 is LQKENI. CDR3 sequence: CASSATGGDRKLFF. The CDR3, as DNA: TGTGCCAGCTCAGCGACAGGGGGGGATCGGAAACTGTTTTTT.

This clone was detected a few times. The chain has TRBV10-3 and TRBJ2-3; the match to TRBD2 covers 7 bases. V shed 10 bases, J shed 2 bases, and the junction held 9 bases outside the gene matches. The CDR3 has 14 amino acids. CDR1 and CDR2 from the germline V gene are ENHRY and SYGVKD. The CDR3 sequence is CATLAGGPTDTQYF. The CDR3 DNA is TGTGCCACCTTAGCGGGTGGCCCCACAGATACGCAGTATTTT.

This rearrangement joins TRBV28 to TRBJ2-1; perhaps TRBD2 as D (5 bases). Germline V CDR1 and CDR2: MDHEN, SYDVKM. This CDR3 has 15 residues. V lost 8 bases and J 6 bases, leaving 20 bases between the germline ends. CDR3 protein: CASETASFPPNEQFF. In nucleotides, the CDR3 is TGTGCCAGCGAAACTGCTAGCTTCCCCCCCAATGAGCAGTTCTTC.

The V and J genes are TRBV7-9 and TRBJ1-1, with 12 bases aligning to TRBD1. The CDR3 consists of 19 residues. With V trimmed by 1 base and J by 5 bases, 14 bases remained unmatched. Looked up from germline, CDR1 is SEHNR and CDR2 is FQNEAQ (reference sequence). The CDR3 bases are TGTGCCAGCAGCTTAGGCCTTGGGACAGGGGGCGCGCGGCAGACTGAAGCTTTCTTT. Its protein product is CASSLGLGTGGARQTEAFF.

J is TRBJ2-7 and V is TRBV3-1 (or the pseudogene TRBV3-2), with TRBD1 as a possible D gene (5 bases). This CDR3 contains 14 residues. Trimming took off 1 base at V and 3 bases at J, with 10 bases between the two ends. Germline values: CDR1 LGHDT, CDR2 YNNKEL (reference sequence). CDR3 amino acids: CASSQAWQGYEQYF. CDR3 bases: TGTGCCAGCAGCCAAGCATGGCAGGGCTACGAGCAGTACTTC.